The 17 T cell receptor beta chains below were found in one sample sequenced in a study of type 1 regulatory T cells. From the reads, TCRdb called clonotypes with MiXCR, one entry per CDR3 protein. The sample yields 80,000 to 100,000 distinct CDR3 sequences, roughly a third seen once. The sequencing sample was made of CD4+ T cells, either the whole sample or a sorted fraction (not recorded which). The receptor source for this set is a human donor in good health.

The gene calls are TRBV14 and TRBJ2-7, with TRBD2 matching 8 bases. Trimming took 3 bases from V and 6 from J; bases not matched to a gene: 10. Germline lookup yields CDR1 SGHDN and CDR2 FVKESK. The CDR3 is 15 amino acids. Here the CDR3 DNA reads TGTGCCAGCAGCCACTCAGCGGGAGTTTATAGCGAGCAGTACTTC. Protein: CASSHSAGVYSEQYF.

This chain links TRBV7-2 with TRBJ1-5, with D tentatively TRBD1 (6 bases). The CDR3 extends over 15 amino acids. V was cut by 1 base and J by 3 bases, with 10 bases left in between. Germline loops: CDR1 SGHTA, CDR2 FQGNSA. CDR3 DNA: TGTGCCAGCAGCTTAGGGGGGGCACACAATCAGCCCCAGCATTTT. This gives the protein CASSLGGAHNQPQHF.

The chain recombines TRBV6-2 or TRBV6-3 with TRBJ1-2; 8 bases agree with TRBD1. V lost 0 bases and J lost 11; bases outside the gene matches: 5. There are 13 residues in the CDR3. Germline loops: CDR1 MNHEY, CDR2 SVGEGT. The CDR3 DNA follows: TGTGCCAGCAGTTACTCGGGGACAGGCGGATACACCTTC. Translation gives CASSYSGTGGYTF.

V gene TRBV2 combines with J gene TRBJ1-5; 7 nucleotides align to TRBD1. Germline CDR1 reads SNHLY; CDR2 reads FYNNEI. The trim removed 3 bases at V and 5 bases at J, leaving 10 bases unmatched. This CDR3 is built from 16 residues. CDR3 sequence reads: CASSENGSGGDQPQHF. In DNA form, the CDR3 reads TGTGCCAGCAGTGAGAATGGGTCAGGGGGAGATCAGCCCCAGCATTTT.

The chain carries TRBV3-1 and TRBJ2-7; 8 nucleotides agree with TRBD2. The V gene end was trimmed by 1 base and the J gene end by 3 bases; junction bases not matched to a gene: 5. Germline values: CDR1 LGHDT, CDR2 YNNKEL (reference sequence). CDR3 length: 15 amino acids. CDR3 in amino acids: CASSQGEAGVYEQYF. In DNA form, the CDR3 reads TGTGCCAGCAGCCAAGGTGAAGCGGGAGTCTACGAGCAGTACTTC.

The chain links TRBV19 to TRBJ2-2; 12 bases align to TRBD2. Germline V gene data show CDR1 as LNHDA and CDR2 as SQIVND (reference sequence). CDR3 size: 15 residues. The trim removed 4 bases at V and 7 bases at J, leaving 4 bases unmatched. CDR3 sequence (DNA): TGTGCCAGTAGTACTAGCGGGAGGGCCGGCGGGGAGCTGTTTTTT. It specifies CASSTSGRAGGELFF.

Comment on this clonotype: Since no conserved phenylalanine or tryptophan closes the CDR3, a read error is the likely cause. The J gene is TRBJ2-7, the V gene TRBV7-2; D perhaps matches TRBD2 (6 bases). Germline lookup yields CDR1 SGHTA and CDR2 FQGNSA. The CDR3 extends over 16 amino acids. V shed 5 bases and J shed 1 base, with 18 bases lying between them. CDR3 amino acids: CASSRIPETRSYEQYS. CDR3 in DNA: TGTGCCAGCAGCCGTATACCTGAGACTAGGTCCTACGAGCAGTACTCC.

This clonotype was counted a few times. This chain links TRBV20-1 with TRBJ1-2; D gene ambiguous. Deletions cut 7 bases from V and 4 bases from J, with 13 bases between. CDR1 DFQATT and CDR2 SNEGSKA come from the germline V gene (reference sequence). CDR3 length: 12 residues. CDR3 coding DNA: TGCAGTGTTCATCGGACTCCCTATGGCTACACCTTC. Translated, it gives CSVHRTPYGYTF.

This clonotype turned up a few times. The chain couples TRBV7-6 to TRBJ2-7, with 7 bases that match TRBD1. V lost 5 bases to trimming and J lost 2 bases; unmatched junction nucleotides: 12. In germline, CDR1 is SGHVS, CDR2 FNYEAQ. The CDR3 sequence is 16 residues long. The CDR3 loop reads CASSLLGQGVPYEQYF. CDR3 DNA sequence: TGTGCCAGCAGCCTACTCGGGCAGGGGGTCCCCTACGAGCAGTACTTC.

CDR3: CASSLGAGKGELFF. DNA for the CDR3: TGCGCCAGCAGCTTGGGCGCCGGTAAAGGGGAGCTGTTTTTT. The chain is built from TRBV5-1 and TRBJ2-2, with unresolved D. Looked up from germline, CDR1 is SGHRS and CDR2 is YFSETQ. Trimming left V 0 bases short and J 8 bases short, with 11 bases between. The CDR3 sequence is 14 residues long.

The chain recombines TRBV2 with TRBJ1-5, with D maybe TRBD1 (6 bases). The V gene lost 6 bases and the J gene lost 6 bases, with 18 bases spanning the gap. The CDR3 runs to 15 residues. The germline gives CDR1 SNHLY, CDR2 FYNNEI. The CDR3 is CASRTPGDLRQPQHF. The CDR3 DNA follows: TGTGCCAGCAGGACCCCAGGGGACCTCCGTCAGCCCCAGCATTTT.

The chain is built from TRBV18 and TRBJ2-3; 8 bases line up with TRBD2. Per germline, CDR1 KGHSH and CDR2 LQKENI. Losses at the gene ends were 1 base for V and 0 bases for J; bases not matched to a gene: 9. CDR3 size: 18 residues. CDR3 sequence (DNA): TGTGCCAGCTCACCACTGGCGAGCGGGAGTTCTAGCACAGATACGCAGTATTTT. Residues: CASSPLASGSSSTDTQYF.

This clonotype was detected only a few times. Written as DNA, the CDR3 is TGTGCCAGCAGTGGGAATGGTGCCGGGAAAGGCTACACCTTC. This sequence encodes CASSGNGAGKGYTF. The chain combines TRBV2 with TRBJ1-2; D not certain. This CDR3 has 14 residues. V lost 4 bases and J lost 8, with 17 bases in between. Germline-derived CDR1 and CDR2 are SNHLY and FYNNEI.

This chain uses TRBV10-3 with TRBJ1-1; perhaps TRBD1 as D (5 bases). This CDR3 region has 12 residues. CDR1 is ENHRY, CDR2 SYGVKD, per germline. With 10 bases removed from V and 5 bases from J, the gap between germline ends came to 14 bases. Here the CDR3 reads CATSTVGTEAFF. DNA for the CDR3: TGTGCCACGTCGACAGTGGGGACTGAAGCTTTCTTT.

This clonotype has only a few counts. The gene calls are TRBV29-1 and TRBJ2-5; D not certain. V shed 6 bases and J shed 1 base, with 6 bases lying between them. Germline-derived CDR1 and CDR2 are SQVTM and ANQGSEA. This CDR3 contains 11 residues. CDR3 in DNA: TGCAGCGTCGCACCCCAAGAGACCCAGTACTTC. It translates to CSVAPQETQYF.

The chain links TRBV29-1 to TRBJ2-1; D is perhaps TRBD2 (7 bases). This CDR3 comprises 13 residues. Germline-derived CDR1 and CDR2 are SQVTM and ANQGSEA. With 6 bases removed from V and 7 bases from J, the gap between germline ends came to 16 bases. CDR3 DNA sequence: TGCAGCGTAGAGGCGCGGGGGCTAAATGAGCAGTTCTTC. Translation: CSVEARGLNEQFF.

Only a few counts were recorded for this clonotype. This chain connects TRBV5-5 to TRBJ1-1, with D uncertain. Germline CDR1 is SGHKS and CDR2 is YYEKEE (reference sequence). The CDR3 consists of 12 residues. V lost 3 bases and J lost 1, with 4 bases in between. The CDR3 loop reads CASSSQNTEAFF. For the CDR3, the DNA is TGTGCCAGCAGCTCGCAGAACACTGAAGCTTTCTTT.